This TCR beta chain was captured by sequencing in a study of T cell responses to AZD1222 COVID-19 vaccine. Study results and caveats: Spike-wide vaccine-associated CD4 TCRs dominated at 160-218 and 743-854. It was only a handful of AZD1222 recipients who were seropositive at baseline.

Whether given at about 4 or about 12 weeks, second doses were pooled. On this clone: Antigen specificity is unknown.

Using immunoSEQ multiplex PCR, the repertoire was profiled, and TCRdb retains in-frame clones only, with some absent. The sample yields 180,000 or so clones, about 90% seen once. CDR1 and CDR2 from the germline V gene are LNHDA and SQIVND (reference sequence). The CDR3 is made up of 15 amino acids. Deletions cut 5 bases from V and 4 bases from J, with 18 bases between. Specimen: peripheral blood, collected 28 days after the second AZD1222 dose. The rearrangement joins TRBV19 to TRBJ2-7; D tentatively reads TRBD1 or TRBD2 (5 bases each). This receptor was obtained from an adult who received the AZD1222 COVID-19 vaccine. As DNA, the CDR3 is TGTGCCAGTAGTGGACGCCGGGACCCCATTTACGAGCAGTACTTC. As protein: CASSGRRDPIYEQYF.